Each of the 21 T cell receptor beta chains below was sequenced from the same sample in a study of OX40 agonist ivuxolimab in advanced cancers. Using immunoSEQ multiplex PCR, the repertoire was profiled, and TCRdb retains in-frame clones only, with some absent. This sample has about 83,000 clones, with 85% found just once. The specimen comprised CD4+ or CD8+ T cells sorted from blood, sampled in a trial of the OX40 agonist ivuxolimab. These receptors all stem from an adult with an advanced solid tumor such as melanoma, head and neck, liver or kidney cancer.

The chain is built from TRBV4-3 and TRBJ1-6; the D is unclear. The CDR3 consists of 13 residues. Trimming pared 0 bases from V and 10 bases from J, leaving 7 bases between. The germline V gene has CDR1 LGHNA and CDR2 YSLEER. The CDR3: CASSQDTDSPLHF. The CDR3 DNA follows: TGCGCCAGCAGCCAAGACACCGACTCACCCCTCCACTTT.

This clone turned up a few times. This chain links TRBV14 with TRBJ2-1; the match to TRBD1 covers 9 bases. CDR3 size: 18 residues. The trim removed 5 bases at V and 1 base at J, leaving 12 bases unmatched. Per the germline V gene, CDR1 is SGHDN and CDR2 is FVKESK. The DNA for the CDR3 is TGTGCCAGCAGCGCGGGACAGGGTCTTAGTTGGTCCTACAATGAGCAGTTCTTC. Its protein is CASSAGQGLSWSYNEQFF.

This clone has at least ten counts. This chain links TRBV7-9 with TRBJ2-7; 7 nucleotides match TRBD1. The ends lost 2 bases at V and 4 bases at J; junction bases unmatched: 5. Germline V gene lookup returns CDR1 SEHNR and CDR2 FQNEAQ (reference sequence). There are 14 residues in the CDR3. CDR3 nucleotide sequence: TGTGCCAGCAGCTTATTAGGGGGCGGTTACGAGCAGTACTTC. This gives the protein CASSLLGGGYEQYF.

This chain links TRBV7-8 with TRBJ2-7; no reliable D call. V shed 7 bases and J shed 0 bases, with 19 bases lying between them. The germline gives CDR1 SGHVS, CDR2 FQNEAQ. CDR3 length equals 16 residues. The CDR3: CASTPGFGISSYEQYF. The CDR3 region has the DNA TGTGCCAGCACCCCGGGTTTCGGAATTAGCTCCTACGAGCAGTACTTC.

The chain has TRBV5-6 and TRBJ2-5; D remains unclear. The CDR3 covers 14 residues. CDR1 is SGHDT, CDR2 YYEEEE, per germline. Between the trimmed V and J ends, which lost 6 bases and 4 bases, there was a span of 16 bases. CDR3 nucleotide sequence: TGTGCCAGCATCCTTACCCCGTACATAGAGACCCAGTACTTC. This codes for CASILTPYIETQYF.

This chain connects TRBV19 to TRBJ1-2; maybe TRBD1 (6 bases). Trimming shortened V by 7 bases and J by 0 bases, and 15 bases separated the two germline ends. Germline V CDR1 and CDR2: LNHDA, SQIVND (reference sequence). This CDR3 region has 15 residues. The CDR3 loop is CASIGRGETNYGYTF. Here the CDR3 DNA reads TGTGCCAGTATTGGCAGGGGTGAGACTAACTATGGCTACACCTTC.

V is TRBV14 and J is TRBJ2-5; D remains unclear. The CDR3 sequence is 15 residues long. Per germline, CDR1 SGHDN and CDR2 FVKESK. Trimming removed 2 bases at V and 2 bases at J, with 12 bases between. In DNA form, the CDR3 reads TGTGCCAGCAGCCAACACAGCCCTGGACAAGAGACCCAGTACTTC. Translating it yields CASSQHSPGQETQYF. Supplemented by reference TRBV14 and TRBJ2-5, the full variable domain reads EAGVTQFPSHSVIEKGQTVTLRCDPISGHDNLYWYRRVMGKEIKFLLHFVKESKQDESGMPNNRFLAERTGGTYSTLKVQPAELEDSGVYFCASSQHSPGQETQYFGPGTRLLVL.

The chain joins TRBV9 to TRBJ1-3; D is ambiguous. The CDR3 runs 15 residues. Germline CDR1 and CDR2: SGDLS and YYNGEE. Trimming cost V 4 bases and J 3 bases, with 14 bases left between them. CDR3 coding DNA: TGTGCCAGCAGCCCTGGGTGGGATTTTGGAAACACCATATATTTT. As protein: CASSPGWDFGNTIYF.

J is TRBJ1-6 and V is TRBV7-8, with a tentative D call TRBD1 (6 bases). The CDR3 is 15 residues long. V was pared by 0 bases and J by 6 bases, with 9 bases between. The germline V gene has CDR1 SGHVS and CDR2 FQNEAQ. The CDR3 sequence: CASSLAAGVNSPLHF. In DNA, the CDR3 is TGTGCCAGCAGCTTAGCCGCAGGGGTTAATTCACCCCTCCACTTT. The full variable domain, rest sourced from reference TRBV7-8 and TRBJ1-6, is GAGVSQSPRYKVAKRGQDVALRCDPISGHVSLFWYQQALGQGPEFLTYFQNEAQLDKSGLPSDRFFAERPEGSVSTLKIQRTQQEDSAVYLCASSLAAGVNSPLHFGNGTRLTVT.

This sequence joins TRBV4-2 and TRBJ2-2; D may be TRBD1 (6 bases). Per germline, CDR1 LGHNA and CDR2 YNFKEQ. The CDR3 runs 16 residues. Trimming took 2 bases from V and 0 from J, leaving 10 bases between them. CDR3 protein: CASSQTGPPNTGELFF. Here the CDR3 DNA reads TGTGCCAGCAGCCAAACAGGGCCTCCGAACACCGGGGAGCTGTTTTTT.

The chain uses TRBV7-3 and TRBJ2-1, with 8 bases lining up with TRBD1. This CDR3 spans 15 amino acids. V was pared by 5 bases and J by 0 bases, with 3 bases of the junction left unmatched. Germline V gene data show CDR1 as SGHTA and CDR2 as FQGTGA. The CDR3 protein is CASSPTGGSYNEQFF. The CDR3 coding sequence is TGTGCCAGCAGCCCAACAGGGGGCTCCTACAATGAGCAGTTCTTC.

A single count supports this clone. The CDR3 coding sequence is TGCAGCGTTGAAAATCAGGGAGGGGCCCCCACAGATACGCAGTATTTT. Protein sequence: CSVENQGGAPTDTQYF. V gene TRBV29-1 combines with J gene TRBJ2-3; 7 positions match TRBD2. The ends lost 2 bases at V and 2 bases at J; junction bases unmatched: 10. The CDR3 sequence is 16 residues long. Germline V CDR1 and CDR2: SQVTM, ANQGSEA.

The chain uses TRBV11-2 and TRBJ2-7; D not certain. With 5 bases removed from V and 6 bases from J, the gap between germline ends came to 11 bases. Germline CDR1 and CDR2: SGHAT and FQNNGV. The length of the CDR3 is 12 residues. The CDR3 nucleotides read TGTGCCAGCAGCAACCCGCTCCGCGAGCAGTACTTC. This gives the protein CASSNPLREQYF.

V usage is TRBV6-1 and J usage is TRBJ1-1, with 8 bases identical to TRBD1. The V segment lost 6 bases and the J segment 0 bases; nucleotides outside the gene matches: 6. CDR1 is MNHNS and CDR2 is SASEGT in the germline V gene. CDR3 length: 15 amino acids. The CDR3 DNA reads TGTGCCAGCAGGGACAGGGTGAGGGTGAACACTGAAGCTTTCTTT. Translating gives CASRDRVRVNTEAFF.

V gene TRBV27 combines with J gene TRBJ1-1; D not resolved. There are 15 residues in the CDR3. CDR1 and CDR2 (germline): MNHEY, SMNVEV (reference sequence). The V end was cut by 0 bases, the J end by 4 bases, with 12 bases between. The CDR3: CASSLSTRTGTEAFF. CDR3 bases: TGTGCCAGCAGTTTATCGACCAGGACTGGCACTGAAGCTTTCTTT.

The chain links TRBV12-5 to TRBJ1-1; D remains unclear. V shed 0 bases and J shed 9 bases, with 20 bases lying between them. CDR3 length equals 16 residues. Germline CDR1 is LGHNT and CDR2 is FRNRAP. The CDR3 DNA reads as TGTGCTAGTGGTTTGGTAAGGACGGGTCGGGTCCACCAAGCTTTCTTT. It yields the protein CASGLVRTGRVHQAFF.

The chain carries TRBV29-1 and TRBJ1-2; weak D call: TRBD1 (5 bases). From germline, CDR1 is SQVTM and CDR2 ANQGSEA. CDR3 length equals 13 residues. V was cut by 1 base and J by 4 bases, with 10 bases left in between. The CDR3 coding sequence is TGCAGCGTTGAAGGCGGGACGGGCTATGGCTACACCTTC. Its protein is CSVEGGTGYGYTF.

The chain has TRBV11-2 and TRBJ1-2; TRBD1 might be the D (6 bases). The CDR3 spans 12 residues. V lost 5 bases, J lost 6 bases, and 10 bases lay in between. From germline, CDR1 is SGHAT and CDR2 FQNNGV. Here the CDR3 reads CASSLQGNGYTF. The CDR3 nucleotides read TGTGCCAGCAGCCTACAGGGTAATGGCTACACCTTC.

This chain uses TRBV7-9 with TRBJ2-3; D gene unclear. The CDR3 runs 12 residues. Germline CDR1 is SEHNR and CDR2 is FQNEAQ (reference sequence). Trimming stripped 5 bases from V and 6 bases from J, with 9 bases between. The DNA for the CDR3 is TGTGCCAGCAGCCCCCACCGCGATACGCAGTATTTT. This translates into CASSPHRDTQYF. Based on the CDR3 plus reference TRBV7-9 and TRBJ2-3, the full variable domain is DTGVSQNPRHKITKRGQNVTFRCDPISEHNRLYWYRQTLGQGPEFLTYFQNEAQLEKSRLLSDRFSAERPKGSFSTLEIQRTEQGDSAMYLCASSPHRDTQYFGPGTRLTVL.

This chain connects TRBV6-5 to TRBJ1-1; possible D gene TRBD1, 5 bases. The CDR3 sequence is 14 residues long. Germline CDR1 and CDR2: MNHEY and SVGAGI. V lost 4 bases, J lost 1 base, and 10 bases lay in between. For the CDR3, the DNA is TGTGCCAGCAGTTCGAGACAGAAGAACACTGAAGCTTTCTTT. Its protein product is CASSSRQKNTEAFF.

The V call is TRBV6-1, the J call TRBJ2-7; D gene uncertain. The CDR3 consists of 12 residues. The V gene lost 6 bases and the J gene lost 3 bases, with 9 bases spanning the gap. Germline assignment: CDR1 MNHNS and CDR2 SASEGT. CDR3 sequence: CASSLGVYEQYF. The CDR3 nucleotides are TGTGCCAGCAGCCTGGGCGTCTACGAGCAGTACTTC.